This TCR beta chain emerged from a study of a mutant IDH1 vaccine in newly diagnosed glioma. As for the study in general: Averaging roughly 40 years of age, treated patients were roughly 60% male and 37.5% female. Radiotherapy, temozolomide, or both had been given previously, and both were given to most.

Regarding this clone: The target antigen is unknown.

V lost 0 bases and J 4 bases, leaving 17 bases between the germline ends. The germline gives CDR1 SGHDT, CDR2 YYEEEE. This CDR3 has 17 amino acids. TCRdb's table, derived via immunoSEQ multiplex PCR, lists solely in-frame clones and lacks some. The data hold about 85,000 clones, with 85% to 90% observed a single time. Time point denoted: week 47, end of study. Every vaccination contained 300 ug of the mutant IDH1 20-mer peptide and was paired with topical imiquimod. Across weeks 1, 3, 5, 7, 11, 15, 19 and 23, patients received a vaccination each time, eight in all. The chain recombines TRBV5-6 with TRBJ2-1; D may be TRBD2 (6 bases). The material was PBMCs, obtained from a glioma patient whose treatment included an IDH1 peptide vaccine. This receptor was identified in a woman aged 45-65 years with glioma. Here the CDR3 reads CASSLAGLARWYNEQFF. The CDR3 DNA sequence: TGTGCCAGCAGCTTGGCCGGGCTAGCGAGGTGGTACAATGAGCAGTTCTTC.